A single sample is the source of the 28 T cell receptor beta chains below, sequenced in a study of blood T cell repertoires in COVID-19. Repertoires were generated with immunoSEQ multiplex PCR, while TCRdb's copy carries only in-frame clones and drops some. The table lists 200,000 to 250,000 clones, approximately 83% of them singletons. The source material was peripheral blood. The receptors here all came from a woman aged 30 to 39 with COVID-19, enrolled during active disease.

The chain uses TRBV28 and TRBJ2-5; D remains ambiguous. The length of the CDR3 is 12 residues. The V gene's germline CDR1 is MDHEN and CDR2 SYDVKM. V shed 6 bases and J shed 5 bases, with 10 bases lying between them. The chain's CDR3 is CASRGQSETQYF. In DNA, the CDR3 is TGTGCCAGCAGGGGCCAATCGGAGACCCAGTACTTC.

This sequence joins TRBV4-3 and TRBJ2-1, with TRBD1 matching 10 bases. The CDR3 is made up of 16 amino acids. V lost 4 bases to trimming and J lost 6 bases; unmatched junction nucleotides: 9. Per the germline V gene, CDR1 is LGHNA and CDR2 is YSLEER. The CDR3 here is CASSLMDRGNFNEQFF. CDR3 nucleotide sequence: TGCGCCAGCAGCCTGATGGACAGGGGGAATTTCAATGAGCAGTTCTTC.

The J gene is TRBJ2-3, the V gene TRBV19, with D tentatively TRBD2 (6 bases). Looked up from germline, CDR1 is LNHDA and CDR2 is SQIVND (reference sequence). V was cut by 5 bases and J by 3 bases, with 15 bases left in between. This CDR3 contains 15 residues. The CDR3 DNA is TGTGCCAGTAGTGAAACCGGGACTCCTACAGATACGCAGTATTTT. It encodes CASSETGTPTDTQYF.

The rearrangement joins TRBV18 to TRBJ1-3; D gene ambiguous. Germline lookup yields CDR1 KGHSH and CDR2 LQKENI. The ends were cut back, 3 bases at V and 3 bases at J, with 6 bases in the middle. This CDR3 comprises 13 residues. The CDR3 protein is CASSPEYGNTIYF. DNA of the CDR3: TGTGCCAGCTCACCGGAGTATGGAAACACCATATATTTT.

This clone showed up just once. V and J are TRBV19 and TRBJ2-7; the D gene is possibly TRBD1 (5 bases). CDR3 length: 13 residues. Germline CDR1 LNHDA, CDR2 SQIVND (reference sequence). The ends were cut back, 11 bases at V and 7 bases at J, with 21 bases in the middle. DNA for the CDR3: TGTGCCTCACGGCTGGGGCCTGCGCGGGAGCAGTACTTC. Its protein product is CASRLGPAREQYF.

The chain uses TRBV12-3 or TRBV12-4 and TRBJ2-1; D is possibly TRBD2 (5 bases). There are 13 residues in the CDR3. V was cut by 6 bases and J by 4 bases, with 10 bases left in between. The CDR3 DNA sequence: TGTGCCAGCAGGGGAGAGCGGTACAATGAGCAGTTCTTC. Translation: CASRGERYNEQFF.

The V call is TRBV2, the J call TRBJ2-7; 9 bases line up with TRBD2. V was clipped by 3 bases and J by 5 bases; unmatched bases: 8. This CDR3 comprises 15 residues. Germline-derived CDR1 and CDR2 are SNHLY and FYNNEI. This chain's CDR3 is CASSDGGRALNEQYF. The CDR3, as DNA: TGTGCCAGCAGTGACGGCGGGAGGGCCCTCAACGAGCAGTACTTC.

On this clone: The sample carries other DNA sequences with the same CDR3. V gene TRBV9 combines with J gene TRBJ1-5; TRBD1 matches 7 bases. This CDR3 contains 15 residues. Trimming removed 4 bases from V and 3 bases from J; junction bases left unmatched: 7. The germline V gene has CDR1 SGDLS and CDR2 YYNGEE. The CDR3 nucleotides read TGTGCCAGCAGCCTAGGGACAGCAGACAATCAGCCCCAGCATTTT. The encoded protein is CASSLGTADNQPQHF.

The rearrangement joins TRBV18 to TRBJ2-3, with 13 bases fitting TRBD2. Looked up from germline, CDR1 is KGHSH and CDR2 is LQKENI. This CDR3 is built from 16 residues. V lost 6 bases to trimming and J lost 5 bases; unmatched junction nucleotides: 8. The CDR3: CASSFERTSGRDTQYF. The DNA of the CDR3 is TGTGCCAGCTCTTTCGAACGGACTAGCGGGAGAGATACGCAGTATTTT.

The rearrangement uses TRBV3-1 (or the pseudogene TRBV3-2) and TRBJ1-2, with no clear D. Germline CDR1 reads LGHDT; CDR2 reads YNNKEL (reference sequence). The CDR3 contains 15 residues. V was shortened by 0 bases and J by 0 bases, with 8 bases between the two germline ends. CDR3 nucleotide sequence: TGTGCCAGCAGCCAAGATCTAGCGGCTAACTATGGCTACACCTTC. It is translated as CASSQDLAANYGYTF.

For the CDR3, the DNA is TGTGCCACCAGTGATTTACGGGGCACTGAAGCTTTCTTT. Its translation: CATSDLRGTEAFF. The chain has TRBV24-1 and TRBJ1-1, with unresolved D. The CDR3 runs 13 residues. V dropped 1 base and J dropped 4 bases, with 6 bases sitting between them. The germline CDR1 and CDR2 sequences are KGHDR and SFDVKD.

This clone has just a few counts. The chain has TRBV7-2 and TRBJ1-3; the match to TRBD1 covers 8 bases. The CDR3 contains 15 residues. V lost 6 bases and J lost 2; bases outside the gene matches: 6. Germline V gives CDR1 SGHTA, CDR2 FQGNSA. CDR3 nucleotides: TGTGCCAGCAGTAGAGACAGGGGTACTGGAAACACCATATATTTT. It translates to CASSRDRGTGNTIYF.

This rearrangement joins TRBV27 to TRBJ2-3; D is unresolved. V was pared by 4 bases and J by 0 bases, with 11 bases between. The CDR3 loop spans 15 amino acids. Germline V gene lookup returns CDR1 MNHEY and CDR2 SMNVEV (reference sequence). The CDR3 spells CASSSGYTSTDTQYF. The CDR3 nucleotides read TGTGCCAGCAGTTCCGGGTATACTAGCACAGATACGCAGTATTTT.

V is TRBV19 and J is TRBJ2-1, with 14 bases fitting TRBD2. The ends lost 4 bases at V and 2 bases at J; junction bases unmatched: 10. Looked up from germline, CDR1 is LNHDA and CDR2 is SQIVND (reference sequence). This CDR3 region has 19 residues. CDR3 DNA sequence: TGTGCCAGTAGTAAAATGACTAGCGGGAGGGTCCCTGCCTACAATGAGCAGTTCTTC. As protein: CASSKMTSGRVPAYNEQFF.

V is TRBV4-3 and J is TRBJ1-1, with D possibly TRBD1 on 5 matching bases. The CDR3 extends over 16 amino acids. V lost 0 bases to trimming and J lost 11 bases, with 22 bases between them. Germline V gives CDR1 LGHNA, CDR2 YSLEER. CDR3 nucleotide sequence: TGCGCCAGCAGCCAAGATCATCACCGAGTGGGGCGCCGGGCTTTCTTT. This codes for CASSQDHHRVGRRAFF.

This CDR3 reads CASRRGAGTSDSYEQYF. The CDR3 DNA reads as TGTGCCAGCAGAAGGGGGGCCGGGACTAGCGATTCCTACGAGCAGTACTTC. V gene TRBV27 combines with J gene TRBJ2-7; the match to TRBD2 covers 10 bases. Germline lookup yields CDR1 MNHEY and CDR2 SMNVEV (reference sequence). Trimming took 6 bases from V and 1 from J; bases not matched to a gene: 12. The CDR3 has 17 residues.

This clone was observed a handful of times. The V and J genes are TRBV7-9 and TRBJ1-1; D may be TRBD1 (5 bases). CDR3 size: 12 residues. With 5 bases removed from V and 7 bases from J, the gap between germline ends came to 11 bases. Germline V CDR1 and CDR2: SEHNR, FQNEAQ (reference sequence). This chain's CDR3 is CASSPYDSEAFF. In nucleotides, the CDR3 is TGTGCCAGCAGCCCCTATGACAGTGAAGCTTTCTTT.

The chain links TRBV4-3 to TRBJ1-2; possibly TRBD1 for D (6 bases). The ends were cut back, 3 bases at V and 2 bases at J, with 10 bases in the middle. Germline CDR1 reads LGHNA; CDR2 reads YSLEER. This CDR3 is 14 amino acids long. The CDR3 region is CASSQGAENYGYTF. CDR3 coding DNA: TGCGCCAGCAGCCAGGGGGCGGAGAACTATGGCTACACCTTC.

A few counts support this clone. The V call is TRBV6-1, the J call TRBJ1-6; D is undetermined. CDR1 is MNHNS and CDR2 is SASEGT in the germline V gene. Trimming cost V 2 bases and J 10 bases, with 15 bases left between them. The CDR3 covers 15 residues. The CDR3 DNA reads as TGTGCCAGCAGTGAACAGGCTTCCGAGGGCTCACCCCTCCACTTT. This encodes CASSEQASEGSPLHF.

This clone has a handful of counts. The V and J genes are TRBV18 and TRBJ2-2, with 9 bases matching TRBD2. The junction had 6 bases not matched to a gene; V was cut back by 3 bases and J by 4 bases. Germline V lookup: CDR1 KGHSH, CDR2 LQKENI. The CDR3 totals 16 residues. CDR3 sequence reads: CASSPPSGGPTGELFF. CDR3 DNA: TGTGCCAGCTCACCGCCAAGCGGGGGGCCCACCGGGGAGCTGTTTTTT.

The CDR3 DNA reads TGTGCCAGCAGTGAATCGTTCGGAGTCTTGCCTGGAAACACCATATATTTT. This sequence encodes CASSESFGVLPGNTIYF. The V gene is TRBV25-1, the J gene TRBJ1-3; D not certain. V dropped 1 base and J dropped 2 bases, with 15 bases sitting between them. The germline gives CDR1 MGHDK, CDR2 SYGVNS. The CDR3 is made up of 17 amino acids.

This clone has just one count. This chain links TRBV28 with TRBJ1-1; 8 bases map to TRBD1. Per germline, CDR1 MDHEN and CDR2 SYDVKM. V was pared by 6 bases and J by 5 bases, with 8 bases of the junction left unmatched. The CDR3 totals 14 residues. CDR3 sequence reads: CASSYQGANTEAFF. The CDR3 bases are TGTGCCAGCAGCTACCAGGGGGCGAATACTGAAGCTTTCTTT.

The V call is TRBV11-3, the J call TRBJ2-1, with 10 bases matching TRBD1. The V segment lost 5 bases and the J segment 7 bases; nucleotides outside the gene matches: 2. Germline CDR1 SGHNT, CDR2 YENEEA. The CDR3 totals 13 residues. The CDR3, as DNA: TGTGCCAGCAGCCGGGACAGGGGAAATGAGCAGTTCTTC. Protein sequence: CASSRDRGNEQFF.

The gene calls are TRBV5-6 and TRBJ1-6, with a possible D match to TRBD1 (6 bases). CDR3 length: 13 amino acids. The germline V and J ends were trimmed by 1 base and 9 bases, with 8 bases remaining between them. The germline V gene has CDR1 SGHDT and CDR2 YYEEEE. The DNA of the CDR3 is TGTGCCAGCAGCTTGTGCAGGGGTTCACCCCTCCACTTT. Translated, it gives CASSLCRGSPLHF.

This rearrangement joins TRBV19 to TRBJ2-5, with D possibly TRBD2 on 5 matching bases. Germline V gene lookup returns CDR1 LNHDA and CDR2 SQIVND (reference sequence). Trimming removed 8 bases from V and 2 bases from J, with 9 bases in between. The CDR3 is made up of 12 amino acids. CDR3 region: CASGLGQETQYF. The CDR3 bases are TGTGCCAGTGGACTCGGACAAGAGACCCAGTACTTC.

The chain combines TRBV5-1 with TRBJ2-6; 7 bases align to TRBD1. The CDR3 spans 16 residues. The V gene's germline CDR1 is SGHRS and CDR2 YFSETQ. V gave up 6 bases and J gave up 0 bases; unmatched junction bases: 6. Here the CDR3 DNA reads TGCGCCAGCAATAAGGACAGGCCCTCTGGGGCCAACGTCCTGACTTTC. Residues: CASNKDRPSGANVLTF.

This clone occurred once. The rearrangement joins TRBV7-2 to TRBJ2-1, with D maybe TRBD2 (5 bases). CDR3 length equals 15 residues. Looked up from germline, CDR1 is SGHTA and CDR2 is FQGNSA. V lost 7 bases, J lost 0 bases, and 13 bases lay in between. The CDR3 DNA follows: TGTGCCAGCACCAGCGGACTCCACTCCTACAATGAGCAGTTCTTC. The encoded protein is CASTSGLHSYNEQFF.

The rearrangement links TRBV7-9 to TRBJ2-2; no clear D gene. V gave up 2 bases and J gave up 0 bases, with 4 bases separating them. The CDR3 extends over 14 amino acids. Germline CDR1 and CDR2: SEHNR and FQNEAQ (reference sequence). Here the CDR3 DNA reads TGTGCCAGCAGCTTACATGCGAACACCGGGGAGCTGTTTTTT. This gives the protein CASSLHANTGELFF.